This T cell receptor (beta chain) comes out of a study of graft-versus-host responses after intestinal transplantation. Comments on this clone: Its cognate antigen is unknown.

In germline, CDR1 is SGHKS, CDR2 YYEKEE (reference sequence). V shed 2 bases and J shed 8 bases, with 13 bases lying between them. The CDR3 sequence is 13 residues long. Profiling relied on immunoSEQ multiplex PCR, and the TCRdb table lists in-frame clones only, not all of them. The sample includes around 90,000 clones, 80% to 95% of them seen just once. This TCR was recovered from a human donor who received an intestinal transplant. The chain joins TRBV5-5 to TRBJ1-2; D ambiguous. The sample consisted of unstimulated CD4+ T cells sorted from spleen or lymph node cells, taken before intestinal transplant. The CDR3 sequence: CASSLGIPVGYTF. CDR3 nucleotides: TGTGCCAGCAGCTTAGGCATTCCCGTCGGCTACACCTTC. Together with reference TRBV5-5 and TRBJ1-2, the CDR3 gives the full variable domain: DAGVTQSPTHLIKTRGQQVTLRCSPISGHKSVSWYQQVLGQGPQFIFQYYEKEERGRGNFPDRFSARQFPNYSSELNVNALLLGDSALYLCASSLGIPVGYTFGSGTRLTVV.